A selection of T cell receptor beta chains follows, all from one sample in a study of identical twins. MiXCR, run by TCRdb on the 5' RACE reads, gives a single entry per CDR3 protein. The sample includes 1.5 million to 2 million distinct CDR3 sequences, under 35% seen only once; the top ten take about 0.3%. The sample consisted of cord blood. These receptors all come from a newborn girl in good health. Both conserved end residues are part of each CDR3. The D gene is left open where the match is weak. The size of a clone is reported for some rows only, either as once, few or many, or as a class for expanded clones.

CDR3 length: 14
V gene: TRBV29-1
D gene: NA
J gene: TRBJ2-3
clone size: many
CDR3 DNA: TGCAGCGGTGACAGTGAATTAGGTACAGATACGCAGTATTTT
CDR3 protein: CSGDSELGTDTQYF

CDR3 length: 14
V gene: TRBV27
D gene: NA
J gene: TRBJ2-7
clone size: NA
CDR3 DNA: TGTGCCAGCACTCTTGGCCGGATACACTACGAGCAGTACTTC
CDR3 protein: CASTLGRIHYEQYF

CDR3 length: 14
V gene: TRBV28
D gene: NA
J gene: TRBJ2-2
clone size: NA
CDR3 DNA: TGTGCCAGCAGTTCAGGGGCGGACGCCGGGGAGCTGTTTTTT
CDR3 protein: CASSSGADAGELFF

CDR3 length: 12
V gene: TRBV6-6
D gene: NA
J gene: TRBJ1-5
clone size: NA
CDR3 DNA: TGTGCCAGCAATCGTTACAATCAGCCCCAGCATTTT
CDR3 protein: CASNRYNQPQHF

CDR3 length: 15
V gene: TRBV7-2
D gene: NA
J gene: TRBJ2-2
clone size: NA
CDR3 DNA: TGTGCCAGCAGCTTTCGGGGGGCTGGTACCGGGGAGCTGTTTTTT
CDR3 protein: CASSFRGAGTGELFF

CDR3 length: 16
V gene: TRBV3-1
D gene: NA
J gene: TRBJ1-2
clone size: few
CDR3 DNA: TGTGCCAGCAGCCAAGATAAGGCAGGGATGTTCTATGGCTACACCTTC
CDR3 protein: CASSQDKAGMFYGYTF

CDR3 length: 11
V gene: TRBV5-1
D gene: NA
J gene: TRBJ2-5
clone size: many
CDR3 DNA: TGCGCCAGCAGCTTGAAAGAGACCCAGTACTTC
CDR3 protein: CASSLKETQYF

CDR3 length: 17
V gene: TRBV4-1
D gene: TRBD1
J gene: TRBJ1-4
clone size: few
CDR3 DNA: TGCGCCAGCAACCGACACGGCGGGACAGAGACTAATGAAAAACTGTTTTTT
CDR3 protein: CASNRHGGTETNEKLFF

CDR3 length: 12
V gene: TRBV20-1
D gene: NA
J gene: TRBJ2-1
clone size: NA
CDR3 DNA: TGCAGTGCTAGAGTGTTCTACAATGAGCAGTTCTTC
CDR3 protein: CSARVFYNEQFF

CDR3 length: 14
V gene: TRBV4-1
D gene: NA
J gene: TRBJ2-7
clone size: few
CDR3 DNA: TGCGCCAGCAGCCAGGGACCAGGCTCCTACGAGCAGTACTTC
CDR3 protein: CASSQGPGSYEQYF

CDR3 length: 15
V gene: TRBV4-1
D gene: TRBD2
J gene: TRBJ2-1
clone size: NA
CDR3 DNA: TGCGCCAGCAGCCAAGCTAACAGCGGGGCTGTTGAGCAGTTCTTC
CDR3 protein: CASSQANSGAVEQFF

CDR3 length: 14
V gene: TRBV28
D gene: NA
J gene: TRBJ2-4
clone size: few
CDR3 DNA: TGTGCCAGCAGTTTCGGGGGTCCAAAGGACATTCAGTACTTC
CDR3 protein: CASSFGGPKDIQYF

CDR3 length: 13
V gene: TRBV15
D gene: NA
J gene: TRBJ2-3
clone size: NA
CDR3 DNA: TGTGCCGCGAAGGACTACTACGCAGATACGCAGTATTTT
CDR3 protein: CAAKDYYADTQYF

CDR3 length: 12
V gene: TRBV18
D gene: NA
J gene: TRBJ2-2
clone size: NA
CDR3 DNA: TGTGCCAGCTCACCGATTGTCGGGGAGCTGTTTTTT
CDR3 protein: CASSPIVGELFF

CDR3 length: 14
V gene: TRBV20-1
D gene: NA
J gene: TRBJ2-7
clone size: NA
CDR3 DNA: TGCAGTGCTGGAGCCTCGCCAGGGCGATACGAGCAGTACTTC
CDR3 protein: CSAGASPGRYEQYF

CDR3 length: 16
V gene: TRBV15
D gene: TRBD2
J gene: TRBJ2-3
clone size: NA
CDR3 DNA: TGTGCCACCAGCAGAGAGGGGGGACTAGCGACAGATACGCAGTATTTT
CDR3 protein: CATSREGGLATDTQYF

CDR3 length: 15
V gene: TRBV28
D gene: TRBD2
J gene: TRBJ2-1
clone size: few
CDR3 DNA: TGTGCCAGCACTATTAGACTAGCGCCATCACATGAGCAGTTCTTC
CDR3 protein: CASTIRLAPSHEQFF

CDR3 length: 14
V gene: TRBV27
D gene: NA
J gene: TRBJ2-7
clone size: NA
CDR3 DNA: TGTGCCAGCAGTTGGTCGGGGCGCAACTACGAGCAGTACTTC
CDR3 protein: CASSWSGRNYEQYF

CDR3 length: 18
V gene: TRBV12-3/TRBV12-4
D gene: TRBD2
J gene: TRBJ2-1
clone size: many
CDR3 DNA: TGTGCCAGCAGTTTAGTTTTGGGGCTAGCGGGGATTTACAATGAGCAGTTCTTC
CDR3 protein: CASSLVLGLAGIYNEQFF

CDR3 length: 17
V gene: TRBV3-1
D gene: TRBD1
J gene: TRBJ1-5
clone size: NA
CDR3 DNA: TGTGCCAGCAGCCAAGATCCGACAGGGAGTAGCAATCAGCCCCAGCATTTT
CDR3 protein: CASSQDPTGSSNQPQHF

CDR3 length: 17
V gene: TRBV9
D gene: NA
J gene: TRBJ2-5
clone size: few
CDR3 DNA: TGTGCCAGCAGCGTACGCCCCCTCGGGATGGGTAGAGAGACCCAGTACTTC
CDR3 protein: CASSVRPLGMGRETQYF

CDR3 length: 15
V gene: TRBV5-1
D gene: NA
J gene: TRBJ1-1
clone size: NA
CDR3 DNA: TGCGCCAGCAGCTCCTTCTCAGAAGCCCCCACTGAAGCTTTCTTT
CDR3 protein: CASSSFSEAPTEAFF

CDR3 length: 15
V gene: TRBV12-3/TRBV12-4
D gene: TRBD1
J gene: TRBJ1-5
clone size: few
CDR3 DNA: TGTGCCAGCAGTCCCACAGGGGGCGCGAATCAGCCCCAGCATTTT
CDR3 protein: CASSPTGGANQPQHF

CDR3 length: 17
V gene: TRBV19
D gene: NA
J gene: TRBJ2-3
clone size: NA
CDR3 DNA: TGTGCCAGTAGTATCCTGTGGAAGCGGAAAAGCACAGATACGCAGTATTTT
CDR3 protein: CASSILWKRKSTDTQYF

CDR3 length: 14
V gene: TRBV10-2
D gene: NA
J gene: TRBJ2-4
clone size: NA
CDR3 DNA: TGCGCCAGCAGAGATCGGGAGGCCAAAAACATTCAGTACTTC
CDR3 protein: CASRDREAKNIQYF

CDR3 length: 15
V gene: TRBV5-1
D gene: TRBD1
J gene: TRBJ2-6
clone size: NA
CDR3 DNA: TGCGCCAGCAGTTCAACAGGGGCGATGGCCAACGTCCTGACTTTC
CDR3 protein: CASSSTGAMANVLTF

CDR3 length: 12
V gene: TRBV25-1
D gene: TRBD1
J gene: TRBJ1-6
clone size: NA
CDR3 DNA: TGTGCCAGCAAAACAGGGGGTTCACCCCTCCACTTT
CDR3 protein: CASKTGGSPLHF